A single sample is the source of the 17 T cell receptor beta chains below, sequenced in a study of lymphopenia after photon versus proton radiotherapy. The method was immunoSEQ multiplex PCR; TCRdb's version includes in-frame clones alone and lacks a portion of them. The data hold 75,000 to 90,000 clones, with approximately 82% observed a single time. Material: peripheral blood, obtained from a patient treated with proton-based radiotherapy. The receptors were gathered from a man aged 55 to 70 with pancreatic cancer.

The CDR3 DNA reads TGTGCCAGCAGGCCAACCCGTCGGGTCGAGACCCAGTACTTC. This gives the protein CASRPTRRVETQYF. This rearrangement joins TRBV6-5 to TRBJ2-5; D gene ambiguous. V shed 6 bases and J shed 5 bases, with 16 bases lying between them. The CDR3 sequence is 14 residues long. Looked up from germline, CDR1 is MNHEY and CDR2 is SVGAGI.

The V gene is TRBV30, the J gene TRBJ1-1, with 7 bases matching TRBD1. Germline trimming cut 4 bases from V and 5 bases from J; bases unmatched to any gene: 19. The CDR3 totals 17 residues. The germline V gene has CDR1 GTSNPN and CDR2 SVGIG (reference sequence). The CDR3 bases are TGTGCCTGGAACCCAATGACCCGACAGGGAGAGAAAACTGAAGCTTTCTTT. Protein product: CAWNPMTRQGEKTEAFF.

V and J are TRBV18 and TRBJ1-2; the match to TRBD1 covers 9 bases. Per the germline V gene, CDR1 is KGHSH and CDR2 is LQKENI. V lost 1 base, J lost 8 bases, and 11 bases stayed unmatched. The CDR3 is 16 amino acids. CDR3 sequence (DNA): TGTGCCAGCTCACCACGTCCGGGACAGGGCCCCTGGGGCTACACCTTC. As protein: CASSPRPGQGPWGYTF.

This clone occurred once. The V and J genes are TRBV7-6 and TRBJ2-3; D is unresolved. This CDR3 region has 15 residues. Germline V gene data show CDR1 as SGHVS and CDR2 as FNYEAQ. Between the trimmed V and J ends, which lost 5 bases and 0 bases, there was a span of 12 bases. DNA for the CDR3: TGTGCCAGCAGCCGAGTCGGCGGAAGCACAGATACGCAGTATTTT. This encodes CASSRVGGSTDTQYF.

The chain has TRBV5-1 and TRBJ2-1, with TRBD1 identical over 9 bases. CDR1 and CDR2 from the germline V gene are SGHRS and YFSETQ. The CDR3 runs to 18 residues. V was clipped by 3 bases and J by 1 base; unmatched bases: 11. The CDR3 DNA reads TGCGCCAGCAGCTACCAACCCCCGGGACAGGGATCCTACAATGAGCAGTTCTTC. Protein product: CASSYQPPGQGSYNEQFF. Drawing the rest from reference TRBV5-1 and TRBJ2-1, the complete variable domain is KAGVTQTPRYLIKTRGQQVTLSCSPISGHRSVSWYQQTPGQGLQFLFEYFSETQRNKGNFPGRFSGRQFSNSRSEMNVSTLELGDSALYLCASSYQPPGQGSYNEQFFGPGTRLTVL.

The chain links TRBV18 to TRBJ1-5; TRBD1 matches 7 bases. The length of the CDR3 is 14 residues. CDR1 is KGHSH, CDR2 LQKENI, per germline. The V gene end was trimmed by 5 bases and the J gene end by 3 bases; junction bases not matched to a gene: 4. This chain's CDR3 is CASSIDRDNQPQHF. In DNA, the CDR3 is TGTGCCAGCTCAATTGACAGGGACAATCAGCCCCAGCATTTT.

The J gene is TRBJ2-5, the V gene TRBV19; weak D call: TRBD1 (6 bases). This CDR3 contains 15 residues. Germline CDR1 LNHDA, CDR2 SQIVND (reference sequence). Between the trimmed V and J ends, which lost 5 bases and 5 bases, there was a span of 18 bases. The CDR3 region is CASSPGTILRETQYF. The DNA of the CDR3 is TGTGCCAGTAGTCCAGGGACAATCCTCCGGGAGACCCAGTACTTC.

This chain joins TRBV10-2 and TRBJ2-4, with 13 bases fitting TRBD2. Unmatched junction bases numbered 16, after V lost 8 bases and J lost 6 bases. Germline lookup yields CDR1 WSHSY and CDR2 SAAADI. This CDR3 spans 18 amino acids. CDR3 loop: CASSLRGTGLAGVNIQYF. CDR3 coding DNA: TGCGCCAGCTCCCTACGGGGGACTGGACTAGCGGGAGTAAACATTCAGTACTTC.

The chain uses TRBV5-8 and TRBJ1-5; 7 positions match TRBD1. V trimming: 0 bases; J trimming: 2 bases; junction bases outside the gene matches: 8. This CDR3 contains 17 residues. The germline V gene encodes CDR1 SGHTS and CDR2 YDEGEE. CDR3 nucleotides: TGTGCCAGCAGCTTGGCCCCGACAGGGATCGGCAATCAGCCCCAGCATTTT. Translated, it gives CASSLAPTGIGNQPQHF.

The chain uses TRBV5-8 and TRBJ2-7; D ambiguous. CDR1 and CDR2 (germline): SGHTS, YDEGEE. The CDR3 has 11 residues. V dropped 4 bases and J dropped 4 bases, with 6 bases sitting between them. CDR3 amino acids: CASSLGYEQYF. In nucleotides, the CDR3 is TGTGCCAGCAGCCTAGGATACGAGCAGTACTTC. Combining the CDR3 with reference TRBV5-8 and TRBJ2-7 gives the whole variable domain EAGVTQSPTHLIKTRGQQATLRCSPISGHTSVYWYQQALGLGLQFLLWYDEGEERNRGNFPPRFSGRQFPNYSSELNVNALELEDSALYLCASSLGYEQYFGPGTRLTVT.

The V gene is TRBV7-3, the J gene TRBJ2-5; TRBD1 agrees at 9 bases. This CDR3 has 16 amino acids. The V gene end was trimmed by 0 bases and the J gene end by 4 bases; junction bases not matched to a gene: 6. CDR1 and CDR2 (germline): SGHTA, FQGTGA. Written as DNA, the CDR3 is TGTGCCAGCAGCTTAACCCGGAGGACAGGGGTAGAGACCCAGTACTTC. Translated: CASSLTRRTGVETQYF.

CDR3 protein: CASSPETALGELFF. The CDR3 nucleotides are TGCGCCAGCAGCCCCGAGACCGCCCTCGGGGAGCTGTTTTTT. V usage is TRBV5-1 and J usage is TRBJ2-2; no clear D. V was clipped by 4 bases and J by 7 bases, with 14 bases between them. The CDR3 contains 14 residues. Germline V lookup: CDR1 SGHRS, CDR2 YFSETQ.

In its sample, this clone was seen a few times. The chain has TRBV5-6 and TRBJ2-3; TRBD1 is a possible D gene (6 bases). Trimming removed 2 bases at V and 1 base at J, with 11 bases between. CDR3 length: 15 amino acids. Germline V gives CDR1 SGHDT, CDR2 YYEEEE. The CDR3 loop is CASSLGQRGTDTQYF. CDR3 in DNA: TGTGCCAGCAGCTTAGGACAGAGAGGCACAGATACGCAGTATTTT.

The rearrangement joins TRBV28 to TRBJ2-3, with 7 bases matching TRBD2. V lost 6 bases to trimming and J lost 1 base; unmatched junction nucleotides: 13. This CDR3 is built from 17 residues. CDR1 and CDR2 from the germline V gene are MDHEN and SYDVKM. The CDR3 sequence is CASSYAGAATGTDTQYF. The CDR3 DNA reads TGTGCCAGCAGCTACGCGGGAGCCGCAACGGGCACAGATACGCAGTATTTT.

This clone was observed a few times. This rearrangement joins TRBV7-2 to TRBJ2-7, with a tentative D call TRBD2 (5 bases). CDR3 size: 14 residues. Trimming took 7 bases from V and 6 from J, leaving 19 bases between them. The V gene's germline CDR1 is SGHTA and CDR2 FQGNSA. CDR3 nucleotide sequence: TGTGCCAGCACCCAGCGGCTCCGGGTCGGCGAGCAGTACTTC. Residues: CASTQRLRVGEQYF.

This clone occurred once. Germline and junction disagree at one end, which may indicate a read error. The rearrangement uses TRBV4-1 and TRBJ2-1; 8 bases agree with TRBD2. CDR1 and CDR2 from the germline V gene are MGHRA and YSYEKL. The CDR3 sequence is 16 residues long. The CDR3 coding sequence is TGCGCCAGCAGCGAAGAGAGGCTAGCGGGTGGCAATGAGCAGTTCTTC. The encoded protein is CASSEERLAGGNEQFF.

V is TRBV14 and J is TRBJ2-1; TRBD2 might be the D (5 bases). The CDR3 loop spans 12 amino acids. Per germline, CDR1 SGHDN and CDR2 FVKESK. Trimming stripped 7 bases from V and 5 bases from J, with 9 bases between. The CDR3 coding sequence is TGTGCCAGCAACGGGAACCACAATGAGCAGTTCTTC. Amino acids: CASNGNHNEQFF.